These 27 T cell receptor beta chains share one sample of origin, sequenced in a study of shared clonotypes between healthy human individuals. Some clones are missing from TCRdb's copy, which holds only in-frame ones; the method was immunoSEQ multiplex PCR. The sample yields 850,000 to 1,200,000 clones, about 75% seen once. The specimen was memory CD4+ T cells sorted from blood. The sample's subset: CD45RA-negative fraction. The receptor set was obtained from a man between 18 and 35 years old in good health.

The chain links TRBV5-4 to TRBJ2-5, with D perhaps matching TRBD1 or TRBD2 (6 bases each). The CDR3 covers 14 residues. The germline V gene encodes CDR1 SGHNT and CDR2 YYREEE (reference sequence). The germline V and J ends were trimmed by 2 bases and 5 bases, with 13 bases remaining between them. The CDR3: CASSFKGGGETQYF. The CDR3 nucleotides are TGTGCCAGCAGCTTCAAGGGGGGTGGGGAGACCCAGTACTTC. Full variable domain (outside the CDR3, taken from reference TRBV5-4 and TRBJ2-5): ETGVTQSPTHLIKTRGQQVTLRCSSQSGHNTVSWYQQALGQGPQFIFQYYREEENGRGNFPPRFSGLQFPNYSSELNVNALELDDSALYLCASSFKGGGETQYFGPGTRLLVL.

This clone was observed a few times. CDR3: CASSLGQWGYGYTF. The CDR3 DNA is TGCGCCAGCAGCTTGGGGCAGTGGGGCTATGGCTACACCTTC. The V call is TRBV5-1, the J call TRBJ1-2; no definite D call. This CDR3 region has 14 residues. Germline-derived CDR1 and CDR2 are SGHRS and YFSETQ. V lost 0 bases, J lost 4 bases, and 10 bases lay in between.

The chain joins TRBV30 to TRBJ2-1, with 9 bases identical to TRBD2. V dropped 2 bases and J dropped 5; count of bases not matched to a gene: 7. CDR3 length: 15 amino acids. Germline assignment: CDR1 GTSNPN and CDR2 SVGIG (reference sequence). The CDR3 spells CAWSTGLAGNNEQFF. The CDR3 nucleotides are TGTGCCTGGAGTACGGGACTAGCAGGAAACAATGAGCAGTTCTTC.

The V and J genes are TRBV5-1 and TRBJ2-5; 14 nucleotides match TRBD2. This CDR3 is built from 17 residues. The V and J ends lost 3 bases and 1 base, in that order; junction bases with no gene match: 5. Germline CDR1 reads SGHRS; CDR2 reads YFSETQ. DNA for the CDR3: TGCGCCAGCAGCTCCGGGACTAGCGGGGGATCCCAAGAGACCCAGTACTTC. Translation gives CASSSGTSGGSQETQYF.

This sequence joins TRBV9 and TRBJ2-3; D ambiguous. Trimming pared 1 base from V and 0 bases from J, leaving 9 bases between. Germline CDR1 reads SGDLS; CDR2 reads YYNGEE. This CDR3 has 15 residues. The CDR3 DNA follows: TGTGCCAGCAGCGTAAGTCCGGTGAGCACAGATACGCAGTATTTT. Protein: CASSVSPVSTDTQYF.

The rearrangement joins TRBV2 to TRBJ1-5; possibly TRBD1 for D (5 bases). The CDR3 runs to 13 residues. CDR1 is SNHLY and CDR2 is FYNNEI in the germline V gene. Trimming stripped 0 bases from V and 11 bases from J, with 11 bases between. The CDR3 nucleotides read TGTGCCAGCAGTGAAGCGCAGGGCTCGGCCCAGCATTTT. It translates to CASSEAQGSAQHF.

The V call is TRBV27, the J call TRBJ2-2, with 11 bases fitting TRBD2. Germline V gene data show CDR1 as MNHEY and CDR2 as SMNVEV (reference sequence). V lost 3 bases and J lost 2; bases outside the gene matches: 5. This CDR3 contains 17 residues. The CDR3, as DNA: TGTGCCAGCAGTTTTAACCTAGCGGGGGGCAACACCGGGGAGCTGTTTTTT. This encodes CASSFNLAGGNTGELFF.

The J gene is TRBJ2-7, the V gene TRBV7-2; 8 nucleotides align to TRBD2. V was clipped by 6 bases and J by 7 bases; unmatched bases: 11. Germline CDR1 and CDR2: SGHTA and FQGNSA. The CDR3 covers 14 residues. CDR3 sequence (DNA): TGTGCCAGCAGTACGACCCGAGCGGGAGTAGAGCAGTACTTC. Its translation is CASSTTRAGVEQYF.

This clone was picked up a small number of times. This chain links TRBV19 with TRBJ1-2; 7 nucleotides align to TRBD1. Germline CDR1 LNHDA, CDR2 SQIVND (reference sequence). The CDR3 runs 16 residues. With V trimmed by 5 bases and J by 4 bases, 13 bases remained unmatched. In nucleotides, the CDR3 is TGTGCCAGTAGTCCCCTGGGAGGGGGCCCTATCTATGGCTACACCTTC. Amino acid sequence: CASSPLGGGPIYGYTF.

J is TRBJ2-5 and V is TRBV7-2; the D gene is possibly TRBD2 (5 bases). The CDR3 loop spans 15 amino acids. The V gene lost 2 bases and the J gene lost 3 bases, with 13 bases spanning the gap. Germline loops: CDR1 SGHTA, CDR2 FQGNSA. CDR3 DNA: TGTGCCAGCAGCTTAAACCCCCGGCGGGAAGAGACCCAGTACTTC. It yields the protein CASSLNPRREETQYF.

This chain connects TRBV11-2 to TRBJ2-1, with TRBD2 matching over 11 bases. The CDR3 loop spans 15 amino acids. The V gene end was trimmed by 5 bases and the J gene end by 2 bases; junction bases not matched to a gene: 2. Germline V gene lookup returns CDR1 SGHAT and CDR2 FQNNGV. The CDR3 loop is CASSLAGGTYNEQFF. The DNA for the CDR3 is TGTGCCAGCAGCCTAGCGGGGGGAACCTACAATGAGCAGTTCTTC.

This clone was observed a few times. The chain has TRBV5-1 and TRBJ1-1, with TRBD1 matching over 8 bases. Losses at the gene ends were 0 bases for V and 12 bases for J; bases not matched to a gene: 7. This CDR3 spans 13 amino acids. Germline-derived CDR1 and CDR2 are SGHRS and YFSETQ. The CDR3 spells CASSLEDRAVSFF. The CDR3 nucleotides read TGCGCCAGCAGCTTGGAGGACAGGGCAGTATCTTTCTTT.

The V call is TRBV5-1, the J call TRBJ2-5; TRBD1 agrees at 10 bases. The CDR3 spans 17 residues. V trimming: 0 bases; J trimming: 3 bases; junction bases outside the gene matches: 8. Germline V gives CDR1 SGHRS, CDR2 YFSETQ. The CDR3 loop is CASSLDSLGQGEETQYF. The CDR3 DNA sequence: TGCGCCAGCAGCTTGGACTCCCTCGGACAGGGGGAAGAGACCCAGTACTTC.

The V gene is TRBV5-1, the J gene TRBJ2-5; no definite D call. Germline CDR1 reads SGHRS; CDR2 reads YFSETQ. CDR3 length: 13 residues. The germline V and J ends were trimmed by 4 bases and 3 bases, with 10 bases remaining between them. The CDR3 sequence is CASSRIEKETQYF. The CDR3 nucleotides read TGCGCCAGCAGCAGGATCGAAAAAGAGACCCAGTACTTC.

CDR3 DNA: TGCGCGGGGCGGGGGGGGCGGTACCAAGAGACCCAGTACTTC. Amino acid sequence: CAGRGGRYQETQYF. The chain recombines TRBV10-1 with TRBJ2-5, with 9 positions matching TRBD2. Per the germline V gene, CDR1 is WNHNN and CDR2 is SYGVQD (reference sequence). The length of the CDR3 is 14 residues.

V usage is TRBV20-1 and J usage is TRBJ2-7; D remains unclear. V was pared by 0 bases and J by 7 bases, with 7 bases between. In germline, CDR1 is DFQATT, CDR2 SNEGSKA (reference sequence). This CDR3 comprises 11 residues. The CDR3 sequence is CSARDVREQYF. The CDR3 coding sequence is TGCAGTGCTAGAGATGTACGGGAGCAGTACTTC.

The V gene is TRBV7-9, the J gene TRBJ2-4, with 8 bases lining up with TRBD1. CDR1 and CDR2 from the germline V gene are SEHNR and FQNEAQ (reference sequence). Losses at the gene ends were 0 bases for V and 0 bases for J; bases not matched to a gene: 7. The CDR3 has 18 residues. The CDR3 bases are TGTGCCAGCAGCTTAGCCCTGACAGGGGATCTAGCCAAAAACATTCAGTACTTC. Its translation: CASSLALTGDLAKNIQYF.

The V and J genes are TRBV10-3 and TRBJ2-3; 15 bases map to TRBD2. This CDR3 spans 18 amino acids. Germline CDR1 ENHRY, CDR2 SYGVKD. Trimming took 0 bases from V and 5 from J; bases not matched to a gene: 6. CDR3 loop: CAISESGLAGGLGDTQYF. The CDR3 DNA sequence: TGTGCCATCAGTGAGTCCGGACTAGCGGGAGGGCTCGGAGATACGCAGTATTTT.

The chain employs TRBV7-3 and TRBJ1-1; the match to TRBD1 covers 7 bases. J lost 0 bases, V lost 5 bases, and 3 bases had no gene match. This CDR3 contains 14 residues. Germline V gene data show CDR1 as SGHTA and CDR2 as FQGTGA. In DNA, the CDR3 is TGTGCCAGCAGCCTACAGGGGATGAACACTGAAGCTTTCTTT. Its protein is CASSLQGMNTEAFF.

The chain employs TRBV19 and TRBJ1-2; D ambiguous. The length of the CDR3 is 13 residues. The V end lost 6 bases, the J end lost 4 bases, and 12 bases lay between the germline ends. Looked up from germline, CDR1 is LNHDA and CDR2 is SQIVND (reference sequence). This CDR3 reads CASSPPGSYGYTF. As DNA, the CDR3 is TGTGCCAGTAGCCCACCGGGAAGCTATGGCTACACCTTC. The full variable domain, completed using reference TRBV19 and TRBJ1-2, is DGGITQSPKYLFRKEGQNVTLSCEQNLNHDAMYWYRQDPGQGLRLIYYSQIVNDFQKGDIAEGYSVSREKKESFPLTVTSAQKNPTAFYLCASSPPGSYGYTFGSGTRLTVV.

The chain couples TRBV7-6 to TRBJ2-2, with TRBD1 matching 8 bases. V shed 4 bases, J shed 6 bases, and the junction held 10 bases outside the gene matches. CDR1 SGHVS and CDR2 FNYEAQ come from the germline V gene. The CDR3 loop spans 16 amino acids. As DNA, the CDR3 is TGTGCCAGCAGCTCCTCATATGGCAGGGGGCCCGGGGAGCTGTTTTTT. Residues: CASSSSYGRGPGELFF.

This clone was observed a handful of times. The sample holds other DNA sequences that translate to the same CDR3. V is TRBV6-5 and J is TRBJ2-7; maybe TRBD2 (6 bases). V shed 2 bases and J shed 0 bases, with 8 bases lying between them. CDR1 is MNHEY, CDR2 SVGAGI, per germline. This CDR3 is 14 amino acids long. The CDR3 reads CASSYRGSSYEQYF. The CDR3 region has the DNA TGTGCCAGCAGTTACCGGGGGAGCTCCTACGAGCAGTACTTC.

CDR3 nucleotide sequence: TGCGCCAGCCGATCGATGAGCGGGAGCTCCGGGGAGCTGTTTTTT. Translation gives CASRSMSGSSGELFF. The chain joins TRBV5-1 to TRBJ2-2; 8 bases map to TRBD2. Germline V CDR1 and CDR2: SGHRS, YFSETQ. CDR3 size: 15 residues. V trimming: 7 bases; J trimming: 6 bases; junction bases outside the gene matches: 11.

This clone was seen only a few times. DNA of the CDR3: TGTGCCAGCAGCTTATCGGGACTAGTTGGTGGGGAGCTGTTTTTT. This sequence encodes CASSLSGLVGGELFF. The V gene is TRBV7-6, the J gene TRBJ2-2, with TRBD2 matching over 8 bases. V shed 2 bases and J 8 bases; nucleotides not matched to a gene: 7. The germline V gene has CDR1 SGHVS and CDR2 FNYEAQ. The CDR3 contains 15 residues.

This sequence joins TRBV7-9 and TRBJ1-2, with 10 positions matching TRBD1. Germline trimming cut 5 bases from V and 9 bases from J; bases unmatched to any gene: 9. The CDR3 contains 14 residues. Germline CDR1 and CDR2: SEHNR and FQNEAQ (reference sequence). The CDR3 spells CASSPRGTGDSYTF. CDR3 DNA: TGTGCCAGCAGCCCAAGGGGGACAGGGGATAGCTACACCTTC.

The chain combines TRBV6-5 with TRBJ2-7, with TRBD2 matching 8 bases. CDR3 length: 15 residues. With 6 bases clipped from V and 2 bases from J, the junction kept 9 bases outside the gene matches. Germline V gene sequence: CDR1 MNHEY, CDR2 SVGAGI. Here the CDR3 DNA reads TGTGCCAGCAGGGGTCCGGGACTAGGAACCTACGAGCAGTACTTC. It specifies CASRGPGLGTYEQYF.

The chain links TRBV5-1 to TRBJ1-4; no clear D. Germline assignment: CDR1 SGHRS and CDR2 YFSETQ. The CDR3 is 14 amino acids. The V and J ends lost 4 bases and 7 bases respectively, with 14 bases between them. In nucleotides, the CDR3 is TGCGCCAGCAGCCCCGGCGGGCCGGGTGAAAAACTGTTTTTT. This encodes CASSPGGPGEKLFF.